These 26 T cell receptor beta chains were all obtained from the same sample, sequenced in a study of monozygotic twins with inflammatory bowel disease. TCRdb reanalyzed the 5' RACE reads and collapses them to one entry per CDR3 protein, without DNA. The table counts just over 300,000 distinct CDR3 sequences; roughly 5.2% lies in the top ten. Sequenced material: blood. The receptors shown here come from a human donor with ulcerative colitis or Crohn's disease, or a healthy co-twin of an affected twin (not recorded which).

The chain has TRBV27 and TRBJ1-5. This CDR3 spans 14 amino acids. CDR1 is MNHEY, CDR2 SMNVEV, per germline (reference sequence). The CDR3 loop reads CASSLSWGIGPQHF.

The chain combines TRBV28 with TRBJ2-3; there is no DNA to check the TCRdb D call of TRBD1. This CDR3 spans 14 amino acids. The germline CDR1 and CDR2 sequences are MDHEN and SYDVKM. CDR3: CASSPEGGGDTQYF.

The chain couples TRBV7-2 to TRBJ2-3. This CDR3 contains 13 residues. Germline V gene data show CDR1 as SGHTA and CDR2 as FQGNSA. The chain's CDR3 is CASSKDYTDTQYF.

The V gene is TRBV15, the J gene TRBJ1-5. CDR3 length: 13 amino acids. Per germline, CDR1 LNHNV and CDR2 YYDKDF (reference sequence). CDR3 region: CATSRDRVQPQHF.

The chain employs TRBV5-1 and TRBJ2-1; there is no DNA to check the TCRdb D call of TRBD2. CDR1 and CDR2 (germline): SGHRS, YFSETQ. The CDR3 spans 15 residues. CDR3 amino acids: CASSLSLRVNNEQFF.

The V gene is TRBV19, the J gene TRBJ2-2; TCRdb lists TRBD2, though no DNA is available to test this call. CDR3 length: 18 residues. Germline CDR1 LNHDA, CDR2 SQIVND (reference sequence). The CDR3: CASSMGGRSLPNTGELFF.

This chain uses TRBV12-3 or TRBV12-4 with TRBJ1-5. The CDR3 extends over 13 amino acids. The CDR3 reads CASSPFLSKPQHF.

The gene calls are TRBV18 and TRBJ2-1; TCRdb proposes TRBD2, but this gene call is untestable without DNA. The CDR3 runs 14 residues. Germline V gives CDR1 KGHSH, CDR2 LQKENI. CDR3 sequence: CASSPNRDSGEQFF.

The chain couples TRBV7-6 to TRBJ1-3. The CDR3 has 11 residues. Germline assignment: CDR1 SGHVS and CDR2 FNYEAQ. CDR3: CASSLVNTIYF.

The chain recombines TRBV3-1 with TRBJ2-2. The CDR3 spans 14 residues. Germline V gene lookup returns CDR1 LGHDT and CDR2 YNNKEL (reference sequence). CDR3 protein: CASGSELATGELFF.

V gene TRBV12-3 or TRBV12-4 combines with J gene TRBJ2-1; TCRdb proposes TRBD2, but this gene call is untestable without DNA. This CDR3 has 16 residues. CDR3 sequence: CASSTILAARGNEQFF.

The chain has TRBV10-3 and TRBJ1-1; the D gene TCRdb calls, TRBD1, cannot be checked with no DNA. CDR1 and CDR2 from the germline V gene are ENHRY and SYGVKD. The CDR3 spans 13 residues. CDR3 protein: CAIRVIGGTEAFF.

This chain uses TRBV6-6 with TRBJ2-1. Per germline, CDR1 MNHNY and CDR2 SVGAGI (reference sequence). The CDR3 sequence is 12 residues long. CDR3 residues: CASHGSRTEQFF.

This rearrangement joins TRBV12-3 or TRBV12-4 to TRBJ2-1; TCRdb's D gene call, TRBD1, goes unchecked for lack of DNA. The CDR3 has 13 residues. The CDR3 loop reads CASVRESNHEQFF.

The V and J genes are TRBV7-2 and TRBJ1-5; absent DNA, TCRdb's TRBD1 call cannot be checked. The CDR3 is 16 residues long. Germline values: CDR1 SGHTA, CDR2 FQGNSA. Here the CDR3 reads CASSIPTGSRNQPQHF.

The chain couples TRBV19 to TRBJ2-7. The CDR3 has 13 residues. Germline V CDR1 and CDR2: LNHDA, SQIVND (reference sequence). The CDR3 region is CASSLDSTYEQYF.

The chain is built from TRBV4-3 and TRBJ2-3. Germline assignment: CDR1 LGHNA and CDR2 YSLEER. This CDR3 has 15 residues. The CDR3 sequence is CASSQARGGTDTQYF.

The chain has TRBV7-6 and TRBJ2-2; TCRdb picks TRBD2, but there is no DNA to check that call. CDR3 length equals 13 residues. The V gene's germline CDR1 is SGHVS and CDR2 FNYEAQ. CDR3 in amino acids: CASSPRLDGELFF.

The rearrangement joins TRBV20-1 to TRBJ2-7; TCRdb returns TRBD2, unconfirmable since there is no DNA. Germline V lookup: CDR1 DFQATT, CDR2 SNEGSKA (reference sequence). This CDR3 comprises 16 residues. CDR3 sequence reads: CSADIGGRALICEQYF.

The chain recombines TRBV2 with TRBJ2-5; absent DNA, TCRdb's TRBD2 call cannot be checked. CDR1 and CDR2 (germline): SNHLY, FYNNEI. CDR3 length: 15 amino acids. The CDR3: CASSASGGLIETQYF.

This chain joins TRBV4-3 and TRBJ2-7. This CDR3 has 14 amino acids. Germline assignment: CDR1 LGHNA and CDR2 YSLEER. CDR3 residues: CASSQGFGSYEQYF.

CDR3 sequence reads: CASSDLEHSQGHRSGRDTQYF. The chain has TRBV11-2 and TRBJ2-3; the TCRdb D gene call, TRBD1, has no DNA to confirm it. CDR1 and CDR2 (germline): SGHAT, FQNNGV. The CDR3 is 21 residues long.

The rearrangement uses TRBV7-9 and TRBJ1-1; TCRdb reports TRBD1, a call that lacks DNA to check it against. The CDR3 spans 14 residues. Germline V CDR1 and CDR2: SEHNR, FQNEAQ (reference sequence). CDR3 sequence: CASSPGQGTTEAFF.

The chain joins TRBV5-1 to TRBJ1-1; there is no DNA to check the TCRdb D call of TRBD1. This CDR3 spans 15 amino acids. From germline, CDR1 is SGHRS and CDR2 YFSETQ. The CDR3 sequence is CASSPKSGSNTEAFF. Full variable domain (remainder filled in from reference TRBV5-1 and TRBJ1-1): KAGVTQTPRYLIKTRGQQVTLSCSPISGHRSVSWYQQTPGQGLQFLFEYFSETQRNKGNFPGRFSGRQFSNSRSEMNVSTLELGDSALYLCASSPKSGSNTEAFFGQGTRLTVV.

The V gene is TRBV6-2 or TRBV6-3, the J gene TRBJ1-5; TCRdb gives TRBD1 as the D gene, but with no DNA this cannot be confirmed. This CDR3 has 15 amino acids. Germline V gene data show CDR1 as MNHEY and CDR2 as SVGEGT. The CDR3 is CASSWGQGARQPQHF.

V usage is TRBV20-1 and J usage is TRBJ1-2; no DNA is available, so the TRBD1 call from TCRdb remains unchecked. From germline, CDR1 is DFQATT and CDR2 SNEGSKA (reference sequence). The CDR3 is 15 amino acids. The CDR3: CSASPPGRAAYGYTF.